These 25 T cell receptor beta chains originate from one sample sequenced in a study of cytomegalovirus exposure and HLA in healthy donors. Primers: 60 Vbeta forward and 13 Jbeta reverse. Assay: immunoSEQ multiplex PCR; the TCRdb copy retains only in-frame clones and omits some. The table shows about 150,000 clones, with 80% occurring only once. The material sequenced was PBMCs. The receptors shown here come from a man in his thirties or forties in good health and CMV-seropositive.

The rearrangement joins TRBV9 to TRBJ2-2, with 7 positions matching TRBD1. CDR1 is SGDLS, CDR2 YYNGEE, per germline. This CDR3 has 16 residues. V was clipped by 7 bases and J by 6 bases; unmatched bases: 15. The CDR3, as DNA: TGTGCCAGCGGAGAGACAGGGTCAAACGTCGCCGGGGAGCTGTTTTTT. Translated: CASGETGSNVAGELFF.

The chain links TRBV5-6 to TRBJ2-2; the D gene is possibly TRBD1 (6 bases). The CDR3 runs 17 residues. The ends were cut back, 1 base at V and 5 bases at J, with 18 bases in the middle. Germline V lookup: CDR1 SGHDT, CDR2 YYEEEE. The CDR3 sequence is CASSLSQGARNTGELFF. The CDR3 DNA sequence: TGTGCCAGCAGCTTGTCACAGGGAGCTCGCAATACCGGGGAGCTGTTTTTT.

This chain uses TRBV7-2 with TRBJ2-7; 10 bases fit TRBD1. Germline V gene data show CDR1 as SGHTA and CDR2 as FQGNSA. The CDR3 runs 19 residues. Trimming cost V 4 bases and J 3 bases; bases outside gene matches: 18. Here the CDR3 DNA reads TGTGCCAGCAGCTCCCCCTCCGACAGGGGGCCGACGGGACGCTACGAGCAGTACTTC. The encoded protein is CASSSPSDRGPTGRYEQYF.

The chain couples TRBV4-2 to TRBJ2-7, with TRBD1 identical over 8 bases. The CDR3 runs 14 residues. V shed 4 bases and J 3 bases; nucleotides not matched to a gene: 5. Germline-derived CDR1 and CDR2 are LGHNA and YNFKEQ. For the CDR3, the DNA is TGTGCCAGCAGCCCCGGGACAGGCAGCTACGAGCAGTACTTC. Translating it yields CASSPGTGSYEQYF.

In DNA, the CDR3 is TGTGCCAGCAGTGCGCGGGACAGGGCACGCCAAGGGAACACCGGGGAGCTGTTTTTT. Encoded protein: CASSARDRARQGNTGELFF. The chain has TRBV27 and TRBJ2-2; 9 bases are shared with TRBD1. This CDR3 region has 19 residues. Germline loops: CDR1 MNHEY, CDR2 SMNVEV (reference sequence). Unmatched junction bases numbered 14, after V lost 5 bases and J lost 1 base.

The chain couples TRBV9 to TRBJ2-7, with 14 bases aligning to TRBD2. CDR3 length: 18 amino acids. Per the germline V gene, CDR1 is SGDLS and CDR2 is YYNGEE. The V gene end was trimmed by 3 bases and the J gene end by 4 bases; junction bases not matched to a gene: 12. The CDR3 DNA is TGTGCCAGCAGCGCCGGGACTAGCGGGAGAACCCCCGGATACGAGCAGTACTTC. It specifies CASSAGTSGRTPGYEQYF.

The chain is built from TRBV18 and TRBJ2-6, with 14 bases aligning to TRBD2. The CDR3 covers 18 residues. From germline, CDR1 is KGHSH and CDR2 LQKENI. The trim removed 2 bases at V and 3 bases at J, leaving 3 bases unmatched. CDR3 amino acids: CASSPRLAGGNGANVLTF. CDR3 nucleotide sequence: TGTGCCAGCTCACCAAGACTAGCGGGAGGGAATGGGGCCAACGTCCTGACTTTC.

The chain has TRBV20-1 and TRBJ2-7; D unresolved. Germline CDR1 and CDR2: DFQATT and SNEGSKA (reference sequence). Trimming stripped 5 bases from V and 4 bases from J, with 6 bases between. The CDR3 consists of 10 residues. CDR3 DNA: TGCAGTGCTCGACTTTACGAGCAGTACTTC. It encodes CSARLYEQYF.

V is TRBV6-5 and J is TRBJ2-2; tentatively, D is TRBD2 (5 bases). The V gene lost 0 bases and the J gene lost 6 bases, with 11 bases spanning the gap. The CDR3 loop spans 15 amino acids. The germline gives CDR1 MNHEY, CDR2 SVGAGI. CDR3 sequence (DNA): TGTGCCAGCAGTTACTCTCTCCTAGCATCCGGGGAGCTGTTTTTT. This encodes CASSYSLLASGELFF.

The V and J genes are TRBV7-2 and TRBJ2-7, with 9 bases aligning to TRBD2. Germline V CDR1 and CDR2: SGHTA, FQGNSA. V lost 2 bases and J lost 5; bases outside the gene matches: 4. The CDR3 is made up of 14 amino acids. Written as DNA, the CDR3 is TGTGCCAGCAGCTTAAATAGCGGGAGCCACGAGCAGTACTTC. This translates into CASSLNSGSHEQYF. The full variable domain, rest sourced from reference TRBV7-2 and TRBJ2-7, is GAGVSQSPSNKVTEKGKDVELRCDPISGHTALYWYRQSLGQGLEFLIYFQGNSAPDKSGLPSDRFSAERTGGSVSTLTIQRTQQEDSAVYLCASSLNSGSHEQYFGPGTRLTVT.

DNA for the CDR3: TGTGCCAGCAGCGTAGCGGGGTCTACGGAGACCCAGTACTTC. Translated: CASSVAGSTETQYF. This sequence joins TRBV9 and TRBJ2-5, with D tentatively TRBD2 (5 bases). In germline, CDR1 is SGDLS, CDR2 YYNGEE. This CDR3 region has 14 residues. Trimming left V 0 bases short and J 5 bases short, with 11 bases between.

The J gene is TRBJ2-1, the V gene TRBV28; D gene ambiguous. Germline V gene data show CDR1 as MDHEN and CDR2 as SYDVKM. V shed 2 bases and J shed 4 bases, with 6 bases lying between them. CDR3 size: 13 residues. The chain's CDR3 is CASSLEEYNEQFF. The CDR3 DNA follows: TGTGCCAGCAGTTTAGAGGAGTACAATGAGCAGTTCTTC. The complete variable domain, with remaining parts taken from reference TRBV28 and TRBJ2-1, reads DVKVTQSSRYLVKRTGEKVFLECVQDMDHENMFWYRQDPGLGLRLIYFSYDVKMKEKGDIPEGYSVSREKKERFSLILESASTNQTSMYLCASSLEEYNEQFFGPGTRLTVL.

This chain links TRBV2 with TRBJ1-1; D not certain. Germline CDR1 SNHLY, CDR2 FYNNEI. V lost 2 bases and J lost 6, with 10 bases in between. The length of the CDR3 is 13 residues. This chain's CDR3 is CASSERVGPEAFF. The DNA of the CDR3 is TGTGCCAGCAGTGAACGGGTGGGTCCTGAAGCTTTCTTT.

The rearrangement links TRBV11-3 to TRBJ2-5; D is possibly TRBD1 (5 bases). This CDR3 comprises 15 residues. The V gene lost 1 base and the J gene lost 2 bases, with 11 bases spanning the gap. Germline CDR1 is SGHNT and CDR2 is YENEEA. The CDR3 is CASSLGGAGQETQYF. In DNA, the CDR3 is TGTGCCAGCAGCTTAGGTGGGGCCGGACAAGAGACCCAGTACTTC. The full variable domain, completed using reference TRBV11-3 and TRBJ2-5, is EAGVVQSPRYKIIEKKQPVAFWCNPISGHNTLYWYLQNLGQGPELLIRYENEEAVDDSQLPKDRFSAERLKGVDSTLKIQPAELGDSAVYLCASSLGGAGQETQYFGPGTRLLVL.

In this sample, this clone turned up once. V usage is TRBV7-3 and J usage is TRBJ2-5; TRBD1 agrees at 8 bases. With V trimmed by 5 bases and J by 3 bases, 2 bases remained unmatched. Germline CDR1 is SGHTA and CDR2 is FQGTGA. The CDR3 consists of 13 residues. The DNA for the CDR3 is TGTGCCAGCAGCCGGGGACAGGAAGAGACCCAGTACTTC. It is translated as CASSRGQEETQYF.

In nucleotides, the CDR3 is TGTGCCAGCAGTCGGGACAGGGGAAATCAGCCCCAGCATTTT. This sequence encodes CASSRDRGNQPQHF. The genes are TRBV6-5 and TRBJ1-5; 10 nucleotides line up with TRBD1. Germline values: CDR1 MNHEY, CDR2 SVGAGI. With 5 bases clipped from V and 4 bases from J, the junction kept 2 bases outside the gene matches. The CDR3 covers 14 residues.

As for this clone: Germline is not matched at one junction end, which may reflect a read error. The chain has TRBV7-8 and TRBJ2-3; TRBD2 matches 11 bases. This CDR3 contains 18 residues. In germline, CDR1 is SGHVS, CDR2 FQNEAQ. The CDR3 DNA reads TGTGCCAGCAGCCTTCTAGAACTAGCGGGAGAGTCAATGAGAAACGCAGTATTT. Protein product: CASSLLELAGESMRNAVF.

The CDR3 region is CAWNLQGVGQPQHF. The CDR3 nucleotides read TGTGCCTGGAATCTACAGGGCGTTGGGCAGCCCCAGCATTTT. The chain links TRBV30 to TRBJ1-5; D is perhaps TRBD1 (6 bases). Per germline, CDR1 GTSNPN and CDR2 SVGIG (reference sequence). The CDR3 covers 14 residues. V shed 4 bases and J shed 7 bases, with 17 bases lying between them.

The gene calls are TRBV5-6 and TRBJ2-5; no clear D. Trimming cost V 0 bases and J 0 bases, with 6 bases left between them. The CDR3 length is 14 residues. The germline CDR1 and CDR2 sequences are SGHDT and YYEEEE. Here the CDR3 reads CASSLDRYQETQYF. The DNA of the CDR3 is TGTGCCAGCAGCTTGGATAGATACCAAGAGACCCAGTACTTC.

The sample holds one count of this clone. The chain has TRBV6-6 and TRBJ1-2; D is perhaps TRBD1 (6 bases). V was pared by 8 bases and J by 4 bases, with 14 bases between. There are 13 residues in the CDR3. The germline V gene encodes CDR1 MNHNY and CDR2 SVGAGI (reference sequence). DNA of the CDR3: TGTGCCAGCCGATTAACAGGGAGCTATGGCTACACCTTC. Translating gives CASRLTGSYGYTF.

The rearrangement links TRBV28 to TRBJ2-7, with TRBD1 matching over 9 bases. The J segment lost 3 bases and the V segment lost 5 bases, leaving 5 bases of the junction unmatched. This CDR3 spans 14 amino acids. Germline CDR1 MDHEN, CDR2 SYDVKM. CDR3 sequence reads: CASSIADRGYEQYF. The CDR3 coding sequence is TGTGCCAGCAGTATAGCGGACAGGGGCTACGAGCAGTACTTC.

CDR3 DNA sequence: TGTGCCAGTAGTATATCCCGGGGACAGCGTACCGGGGAGCTGTTTTTT. Translation: CASSISRGQRTGELFF. The V and J genes are TRBV19 and TRBJ2-2; 7 bases are shared with TRBD1. V dropped 2 bases and J dropped 5; count of bases not matched to a gene: 8. The CDR3 runs to 16 residues. The germline CDR1 and CDR2 sequences are LNHDA and SQIVND (reference sequence).

This chain uses TRBV7-9 with TRBJ1-2; D is uncertain. This CDR3 has 11 residues. Between the trimmed V and J ends, which lost 2 bases and 7 bases, there was a span of 5 bases. The germline V gene encodes CDR1 SEHNR and CDR2 FQNEAQ (reference sequence). CDR3 protein: CASSLIFGYTF. CDR3 DNA: TGTGCCAGCAGCTTAATCTTTGGCTACACCTTC.

On this clone: The junction does not match germline at one end; this may be a read error. The chain uses TRBV7-3 and TRBJ2-3, with D maybe TRBD1 (6 bases). Germline-derived CDR1 and CDR2 are SGHTA and FQGTGA. The CDR3 has 16 residues. In DNA form, the CDR3 reads TGTGCCAGCAGCTTAAATCCAGGACAGAGCAAAGATACGCAGTATTTT. This encodes CASSLNPGQSKDTQYF.

This chain connects TRBV6-1 to TRBJ2-5, with D possibly matching TRBD1 (6 bases). The end of the DNA fits TRBJ2-7 better, so the J call may be wrong. Germline-derived CDR1 and CDR2 are MNHNS and SASEGT. The CDR3 contains 15 residues. The CDR3 nucleotides read TGTGCCAGCAGTTCCTGGGACATCCCCTCCTACGAGCAGTACTTC. It translates to CASSSWDIPSYEQYF.